The 28 T cell receptor beta chains below were found in one sample sequenced in a study of graft-versus-host responses after intestinal transplantation. Method: immunoSEQ multiplex PCR; TCRdb's copy keeps in-frame clones and lacks some. The sample has roughly 97,000 clones; more than 80% are singletons. The specimen comprised PBMCs, sampled around 450 days after intestinal transplant. The receptors were gathered from a human patient who received an intestinal transplant, so some T cells may come from the graft donor.

The rearrangement uses TRBV7-9 and TRBJ2-7; weak D call: TRBD2 (5 bases). This CDR3 spans 14 amino acids. CDR1 and CDR2 (germline): SEHNR, FQNEAQ (reference sequence). The V and J ends lost 1 base and 4 bases respectively, with 11 bases between them. CDR3 sequence reads: CASSLVTGEYEQYF. The CDR3 DNA reads as TGTGCCAGCAGCTTAGTTACTGGGGAGTACGAGCAGTACTTC.

CDR3 sequence (DNA): TGTGCCAGCAGCTTGGGGACATGGGTCTCTGGGGCCAACGTCCTGACTTTC. It is translated as CASSLGTWVSGANVLTF. The chain uses TRBV7-2 and TRBJ2-6; D perhaps matches TRBD1 (6 bases). The V gene's germline CDR1 is SGHTA and CDR2 FQGNSA. V was trimmed by 3 bases and J by 0 bases, leaving 12 bases between them. This CDR3 contains 17 residues.

The V call is TRBV18, the J call TRBJ2-3, with D tentatively TRBD1 (5 bases). CDR1 and CDR2 from the germline V gene are KGHSH and LQKENI. This CDR3 is built from 13 residues. The V end lost 1 base, the J end lost 7 bases, and 9 bases lay between the germline ends. The CDR3 loop is CASSPRQGNTQYF. CDR3 bases: TGTGCCAGCTCACCACGCCAGGGAAATACGCAGTATTTT.

The chain uses TRBV28 and TRBJ1-5; D remains unclear. Germline V CDR1 and CDR2: MDHEN, SYDVKM. V was shortened by 8 bases and J by 2 bases, with 16 bases between the two germline ends. The CDR3 is 15 residues long. CDR3 amino acids: CASLVAGEGNQPQHF. CDR3 coding DNA: TGTGCCAGCCTTGTGGCAGGAGAGGGCAATCAGCCCCAGCATTTT.

This clone was picked up one time. J is TRBJ2-7 and V is TRBV5-1, with 10 bases fitting TRBD1. V was pared by 4 bases and J by 0 bases, with 7 bases of the junction left unmatched. Per germline, CDR1 SGHRS and CDR2 YFSETQ. The CDR3 runs to 16 residues. CDR3 DNA: TGCGCCAGCAGCCTCCCGACAGGGGGCTCCTCCTACGAGCAGTACTTC. As protein: CASSLPTGGSSYEQYF.

This chain joins TRBV6-5 and TRBJ2-5, with D tentatively TRBD1 (5 bases). Germline V CDR1 and CDR2: MNHEY, SVGAGI. Trimming shortened V by 6 bases and J by 4 bases, and 12 bases separated the two germline ends. The CDR3 is 13 residues long. DNA of the CDR3: TGTGCCAGCAGCCGACAGAGGAGAGAGACCCAGTACTTC. This sequence encodes CASSRQRRETQYF.

This clone was seen only a few times. CDR3 DNA: TGTGCCAGCAGTGAAGGGATTGGGGCGGATCAGCCCCAGCATTTT. Translated, it gives CASSEGIGADQPQHF. This chain connects TRBV6-1 to TRBJ1-5; a weak D match, TRBD1 (5 bases). Germline CDR1 and CDR2: MNHNS and SASEGT. V gave up 1 base and J gave up 5 bases, with 12 bases separating them. CDR3 length equals 15 residues.

This chain connects TRBV19 to TRBJ1-2; 9 nucleotides agree with TRBD1. The J segment lost 2 bases and the V segment lost 3 bases, leaving 4 bases of the junction unmatched. The CDR3 covers 15 residues. Germline V CDR1 and CDR2: LNHDA, SQIVND (reference sequence). CDR3 coding DNA: TGTGCCAGTAGTATCGGGACAGGGCAAAACTATGGCTACACCTTC. As protein: CASSIGTGQNYGYTF.

This clone has a single count. The V gene is TRBV6-5, the J gene TRBJ1-2, with a possible D match to TRBD1 (5 bases). Trimming took 6 bases from V and 3 from J, leaving 11 bases between them. The CDR3 has 13 amino acids. Germline V lookup: CDR1 MNHEY, CDR2 SVGAGI. CDR3 in DNA: TGTGCCAGCAGGACGGGGGGTGACTATGGCTACACCTTC. Translation: CASRTGGDYGYTF.

The V and J genes are TRBV29-1 and TRBJ2-3; weak D call: TRBD2 (5 bases). With 0 bases removed from V and 2 bases from J, the gap between germline ends came to 15 bases. Germline V gene data show CDR1 as SQVTM and CDR2 as ANQGSEA. The CDR3 is 16 amino acids. The CDR3 sequence: CSVEDRRSGYTDTQYF. Here the CDR3 DNA reads TGCAGCGTTGAAGATCGCCGAAGCGGATACACAGATACGCAGTATTTT.

There are a few counts of this clone. The chain combines TRBV2 with TRBJ1-1; 7 nucleotides align to TRBD1. The CDR3 loop spans 11 amino acids. CDR1 and CDR2 from the germline V gene are SNHLY and FYNNEI. The ends lost 6 bases at V and 11 bases at J; junction bases unmatched: 6. The CDR3 region is CASSPTGVAFF. For the CDR3, the DNA is TGTGCCAGCAGCCCTACAGGGGTGGCTTTCTTT.

J is TRBJ2-7 and V is TRBV5-6; D perhaps matches TRBD2 (6 bases). This CDR3 region has 13 residues. V lost 4 bases to trimming and J lost 1 base, with 9 bases between them. The germline V gene has CDR1 SGHDT and CDR2 YYEEEE. The CDR3 DNA follows: TGTGCCAGCAGCCCGGGAGAGTCCTACGAGCAGTACTTC. This encodes CASSPGESYEQYF.

In its sample, this clone was seen a few times. The chain recombines TRBV19 with TRBJ1-3; no firm D call. This CDR3 has 12 amino acids. V lost 10 bases, J lost 8 bases, and 15 bases lay in between. CDR1 is LNHDA, CDR2 SQIVND, per germline (reference sequence). The CDR3 coding sequence is TGTGCCACCTCACCTGTTGAGGACACCATATATTTT. Its protein is CATSPVEDTIYF. The complete variable domain, with remaining parts taken from reference TRBV19 and TRBJ1-3, reads DGGITQSPKYLFRKEGQNVTLSCEQNLNHDAMYWYRQDPGQGLRLIYYSQIVNDFQKGDIAEGYSVSREKKESFPLTVTSAQKNPTAFYLCATSPVEDTIYFGEGSWLTVV.

The V gene is TRBV5-4, the J gene TRBJ2-5; a possible D gene is TRBD2 (5 bases). There are 13 residues in the CDR3. CDR1 SGHNT and CDR2 YYREEE come from the germline V gene (reference sequence). V lost 6 bases and J 1 base, leaving 10 bases between the germline ends. The CDR3 sequence: CASTLAGQETQYF. The CDR3 DNA sequence: TGTGCCAGCACCCTGGCGGGCCAAGAGACCCAGTACTTC.

The V and J genes are TRBV10-3 and TRBJ1-1; no reliable D call. V gave up 0 bases and J gave up 1 base, with 18 bases separating them. This CDR3 has 18 residues. CDR1 and CDR2 (germline): ENHRY, SYGVKD. The CDR3 sequence: CAISESHLLGATNTEAFF. The CDR3 region has the DNA TGTGCCATCAGTGAGTCGCATCTATTGGGTGCGACGAACACTGAAGCTTTCTTT.

The chain combines TRBV13 with TRBJ2-5; 12 bases fit TRBD1. From germline, CDR1 is PRHDT and CDR2 FYEKMQ (reference sequence). The CDR3 sequence is 15 residues long. V dropped 4 bases and J dropped 11; count of bases not matched to a gene: 11. CDR3 loop: CASSSRDRGPQEQYF. CDR3 in DNA: TGTGCCAGCAGCTCCCGGGACAGGGGGCCGCAGGAGCAGTACTTC.

J is TRBJ1-1 and V is TRBV7-3; maybe TRBD1 (6 bases). The V end was cut by 2 bases, the J end by 0 bases, with 10 bases between. Germline V lookup: CDR1 SGHTA, CDR2 FQGTGA. The CDR3 length is 15 residues. DNA of the CDR3: TGTGCCAGCAGCTTAGAAGGGGGGATGAACACTGAAGCTTTCTTT. Protein sequence: CASSLEGGMNTEAFF.

The chain links TRBV7-2 to TRBJ2-7; possible D gene TRBD2, 6 bases. Trimming removed 5 bases at V and 5 bases at J, with 16 bases between. The V gene's germline CDR1 is SGHTA and CDR2 FQGNSA. CDR3 length equals 14 residues. The CDR3 region has the DNA TGTGCCAGCAGCCTCGGTAGGGGAGGCCACGAGCAGTACTTC. Protein sequence: CASSLGRGGHEQYF.

This chain joins TRBV7-8 and TRBJ1-1; the match to TRBD1 covers 9 bases. This CDR3 region has 15 residues. J gave up 6 bases and V 1 base, and 6 bases lay outside the gene matches. Germline V gene sequence: CDR1 SGHVS, CDR2 FQNEAQ. CDR3: CASSLDLQGAAEAFF. The CDR3 coding sequence is TGTGCCAGCAGCTTAGATCTACAGGGGGCGGCTGAAGCTTTCTTT.

The chain is built from TRBV25-1 and TRBJ2-1, with TRBD1 matching 9 bases. Germline CDR1 reads MGHDK; CDR2 reads SYGVNS. This CDR3 is 14 amino acids long. With 8 bases clipped from V and 6 bases from J, the junction kept 8 bases outside the gene matches. This chain's CDR3 is CASGRDRVPNEQFF. The CDR3 DNA sequence: TGTGCCAGCGGCCGGGACAGGGTTCCCAATGAGCAGTTCTTC.

This sequence joins TRBV4-2 and TRBJ2-5; TRBD1 or TRBD2 may be the D gene (5 bases each). With the DNA end fitting TRBJ2-7 better, the J assignment may be wrong. Germline CDR1 LGHNA, CDR2 YNFKEQ. There are 13 residues in the CDR3. CDR3 residues: CASGGPSSYEQYF. CDR3 DNA: TGTGCCAGCGGGGGTCCAAGCTCCTACGAGCAGTACTTC.

This chain links TRBV5-4 with TRBJ1-1, with D possibly TRBD1 on 6 matching bases. The CDR3 is 14 amino acids. The germline V gene has CDR1 SGHNT and CDR2 YYREEE (reference sequence). Between the trimmed V and J ends, which lost 0 bases and 4 bases, there was a span of 10 bases. CDR3 coding DNA: TGTGCCAGCAGCTTGGGGGGGGCTGGCACTGAAGCTTTCTTT. It is translated as CASSLGGAGTEAFF.

The V call is TRBV4-1, the J call TRBJ2-7; D unresolved. The V gene's germline CDR1 is MGHRA and CDR2 YSYEKL. The CDR3 totals 15 residues. Between the trimmed V and J ends, which lost 0 bases and 6 bases, there was a span of 15 bases. CDR3 protein: CASSQDGQAPREQYF. Here the CDR3 DNA reads TGCGCCAGCAGCCAAGACGGGCAGGCCCCCCGCGAGCAGTACTTC.

The V gene is TRBV29-1, the J gene TRBJ2-3; weak D call: TRBD1 (5 bases). The CDR3 is 14 residues long. The V end lost 4 bases, the J end lost 0 bases, and 11 bases lay between the germline ends. Looked up from germline, CDR1 is SQVTM and CDR2 is ANQGSEA. The CDR3 is CSVAGPGSTDTQYF. CDR3 in DNA: TGCAGCGTTGCCGGGCCAGGGAGCACAGATACGCAGTATTTT.

This clone is a singleton in its sample. This chain connects TRBV9 to TRBJ2-2; 9 positions agree with TRBD1. The CDR3 length is 15 residues. The V and J ends lost 2 bases and 3 bases, in that order; junction bases with no gene match: 2. CDR1 and CDR2 from the germline V gene are SGDLS and YYNGEE. The chain's CDR3 is CASSVTGGYTGELFF. DNA for the CDR3: TGTGCCAGCAGCGTGACAGGGGGTTACACCGGGGAGCTGTTTTTT.

J is TRBJ2-7 and V is TRBV9; no clear D gene. The CDR3 has 12 amino acids. V was cut by 0 bases and J by 3 bases, with 4 bases left in between. The germline CDR1 and CDR2 sequences are SGDLS and YYNGEE. The CDR3 coding sequence is TGTGCCAGCAGCGTAGGGGGCTACGAGCAGTACTTC. It is translated as CASSVGGYEQYF.

The chain employs TRBV6-4 and TRBJ2-3; 8 positions match TRBD2. The V gene's germline CDR1 is MRHNA and CDR2 SNTAGT. With 3 bases clipped from V and 4 bases from J, the junction kept 6 bases outside the gene matches. This CDR3 has 15 residues. The CDR3 nucleotides read TGTGCCAGCAGTGAGGGGAGCGGGGGACCAGATACGCAGTATTTT. Protein sequence: CASSEGSGGPDTQYF.

This rearrangement joins TRBV6-5 to TRBJ2-7; D is unresolved. CDR1 is MNHEY, CDR2 SVGAGI, per germline. This CDR3 is 13 amino acids long. Between the trimmed V and J ends, which lost 2 bases and 3 bases, there was a span of 8 bases. DNA for the CDR3: TGTGCCAGCAGTTACAGGGTGGGCTACGAGCAGTACTTC. The encoded protein is CASSYRVGYEQYF.